The rows below give T cell receptor beta chains drawn from one sample of a study of cytomegalovirus exposure and HLA in healthy donors. Assay used: immunoSEQ multiplex PCR; TCRdb lists only in-frame clones, some missing. Of approximately 98,000 clones listed, less than 85% were seen once; the top ten hold 1.8%. The sequencing input was PBMCs. The receptors derive from a male donor in good health and CMV-seronegative. Each CDR3 is given with its conserved first and last residue. D genes are given only for firm matches. Size values are once, few and many counts, or a class for expanded clones, and some rows have none.

v_call	j_call	clone_size	d_call	cdr3_aa	cdr3_nt
TRBV9	TRBJ1-1	-	-	CASNPGGKDTEAFF	TGTGCCAGCAACCCCGGGGGTAAGGACACTGAAGCTTTCTTT
TRBV4-1	TRBJ2-1	-	TRBD2	CASSQARLAGNNEQFF	TGCGCCAGCAGCCAGGCTAGACTAGCGGGAAACAATGAGCAGTTCTTC
TRBV5-6	TRBJ2-7	-	TRBD1	CASSMPGQGSYEQYF	TGTGCCAGCAGTATGCCGGGACAGGGCTCATACGAGCAGTACTTC
TRBV5-1	TRBJ1-1	-	-	CASSSRSGVPEAFF	TGCGCCAGCAGCTCCCGTTCGGGGGTCCCTGAAGCTTTCTTT
TRBV5-1	TRBJ2-1	-	-	CASSLGGSSYNEQFF	TGCGCCAGCAGCTTGGGTGGGAGCTCCTACAATGAGCAGTTCTTC
TRBV6-4	TRBJ2-1	-	TRBD2	CASSLAGGPSEQFF	TGTGCCAGCAGCCTAGCGGGAGGGCCAAGTGAGCAGTTCTTC
TRBV5-6	TRBJ2-4	-	-	CASSSDSKNIQYF	TGTGCCAGCAGCTCGGACAGTAAAAACATTCAGTACTTC
TRBV7-2	TRBJ2-2	-	TRBD2	CASSLGPGLAGVGRELFF	TGTGCCAGCAGCTTAGGGCCGGGACTAGCGGGAGTCGGGAGGGAGCTGTTTTTT
TRBV2	TRBJ1-1	-	TRBD1	CASSGGTGGDEAFF	TGTGCCAGCAGTGGAGGGACAGGGGGTGATGAAGCTTTCTTT
TRBV28	TRBJ1-6	-	TRBD1	CASLSLGQGRGSPLHF	TGTGCCAGCCTCTCCTTAGGACAGGGAAGAGGTTCACCCCTCCACTTT
TRBV5-1	TRBJ2-7	-	TRBD2	CASSVTGTSGDNYEQYF	TGCGCCAGCAGCGTGACCGGGACTAGCGGAGACAACTACGAGCAGTACTTC
TRBV7-2	TRBJ1-4	few	TRBD1	CASGLNGQGHEKLFF	TGTGCCAGCGGCCTGAATGGACAGGGACATGAAAAACTGTTTTTT
TRBV29-1	TRBJ2-1	-	TRBD1	CSVPPGQGYNEQFF	TGCAGCGTTCCCCCGGGACAGGGTTACAATGAGCAGTTCTTC
TRBV7-7	TRBJ2-5	-	-	CASSLAGGVVETQYF	TGTGCTAGCAGCTTAGCTGGGGGCGTAGTTGAGACCCAGTACTTC
TRBV6-6	TRBJ2-7	-	TRBD1	CASSQGGVYEQYF	TGTGCCAGCAGTCAAGGGGGCGTCTACGAGCAGTACTTC
TRBV6-6	TRBJ1-2	-	TRBD1	CASRWRQGGSYGYTF	TGTGCCAGCAGGTGGAGACAGGGAGGCTCCTATGGCTACACCTTC
TRBV11-2	TRBJ2-2	-	TRBD2	CASTPWGLAGNTGELFF	TGTGCCAGCACCCCTTGGGGACTAGCGGGTAACACCGGGGAGCTGTTTTTT
TRBV28	TRBJ2-7	-	TRBD2	CASSSRTSAYEQYF	TGTGCCAGCAGCTCCCGGACTAGCGCCTACGAGCAGTACTTC
TRBV6-1	TRBJ2-3	few	-	CASMWAGSTDTQYF	TGTGCCAGCATGTGGGCAGGGTCGACAGATACGCAGTATTTT
TRBV5-4	TRBJ2-1	-	TRBD1	CASSARQGAFEQFF	TGTGCCAGCAGCGCTAGACAGGGGGCGTTTGAGCAGTTCTTC
TRBV15	TRBJ2-1	-	TRBD2	CATSRKTSGSGNEQFF	TGTGCCACCAGCAGAAAGACTAGCGGGAGTGGTAATGAGCAGTTCTTC
TRBV19	TRBJ2-1	-	TRBD2	CASTLGGASYNEQFF	TGTGCCAGTACTCTCGGGGGGGCCTCCTACAATGAGCAGTTCTTC
TRBV4-3	TRBJ2-7	-	TRBD1	CASSQAGTGTGSYEQYF	TGCGCCAGCAGCCAAGCGGGCACCGGGACAGGGTCCTACGAGCAGTACTTC
TRBV6-1	TRBJ2-7	-	-	CASTGYRVVSYEQYF	TGTGCCAGCACCGGGTACAGGGTAGTCTCCTACGAGCAGTACTTC
TRBV6-5	TRBJ1-2	-	-	CASSQTGSYGYTF	TGTGCCAGCAGTCAGACAGGTTCTTATGGCTACACCTTC
TRBV28	TRBJ1-2	-	TRBD1	CASSITTGKGYTF	TGTGCCAGCAGTATCACGACAGGGAAGGGCTACACCTTC
TRBV19	TRBJ2-1	-	TRBD1	CASCQGQFDNEQFF	TGTGCCAGTTGTCAGGGACAGTTCGACAATGAGCAGTTCTTC
TRBV29-1	TRBJ2-1	-	-	CSVPMTGFNEQFF	TGCAGCGTTCCCATGACTGGTTTCAATGAGCAGTTCTTC
TRBV7-2	TRBJ2-7	-	-	CASSLNGLGSYEQYF	TGTGCCAGCAGCTTAAACGGACTGGGCTCCTACGAGCAGTACTTC
TRBV11-2	TRBJ2-3	-	-	CASRRDSTDTQYF	TGTGCCAGCAGAAGGGACTCCACAGATACGCAGTATTTT
TRBV28	TRBJ2-1	-	TRBD1	CASSPTGTGTYEQFF	TGTGCCAGCAGCCCCACCGGGACAGGGACCTATGAGCAGTTCTTC
TRBV6-5	TRBJ1-6	-	-	CASSYRGSSYNSPLHF	TGTGCCAGCAGTTACAGGGGTAGCTCCTATAATTCACCCCTCCACTTT
TRBV7-9	TRBJ1-5	-	-	CASSLGGAWDQPQHF	TGTGCCAGCAGCTTAGGAGGAGCTTGGGATCAGCCCCAGCATTTT
TRBV7-3	TRBJ2-7	-	TRBD1	CASSLDRGYEQYF	TGTGCCAGCAGCTTAGACAGGGGTTACGAGCAGTACTTC
TRBV5-1	TRBJ1-6	few	-	CASSLDRNSPLHF	TGCGCCAGCAGCTTGGATCGTAATTCACCCCTCCACTTT
TRBV18	TRBJ1-5	-	-	CASSPPPGGVDNQPQHF	TGTGCCAGCTCACCACCTCCGGGAGGGGTTGACAATCAGCCCCAGCATTTT
TRBV7-9	TRBJ2-7	few	TRBD1	CASSLAGQVYEQYF	TGTGCCAGCAGCTTAGCGGGACAGGTGTACGAGCAGTACTTC
TRBV7-2	TRBJ2-6	-	TRBD1	CASSLLGDRVFSGANVLTF	TGTGCCAGCAGCTTACTTGGAGACAGGGTTTTCTCTGGGGCCAACGTCCTGACTTTC
TRBV28	TRBJ1-2	-	-	CASRSTVNYGYTF	TGTGCCAGCAGATCGACAGTGAACTATGGCTACACCTTC
TRBV30	TRBJ2-7	once	-	CAWRVPLRYEQYF	TGTGCCTGGAGAGTACCTCTGAGGTACGAGCAGTACTTC
TRBV11-2	TRBJ1-3	-	-	CASSTGTVGNTIYF	TGTGCCAGCAGTACAGGGACGGTCGGAAACACCATATATTTT
TRBV18	TRBJ1-1	-	-	CASSPQTVEVEAFF	TGTGCCAGCTCACCGCAGACAGTCGAGGTTGAAGCTTTCTTT
TRBV28	TRBJ2-7	-	TRBD2	CATQTSGIYEQYF	TGTGCTACCCAAACTAGCGGGATCTACGAGCAGTACTTC
TRBV6-1	TRBJ2-2	few	TRBD2	CASSGSTSGVNTGELFF	TGTGCCAGCAGTGGAAGTACTAGCGGGGTTAACACCGGGGAGCTGTTTTTT
TRBV27	TRBJ2-7	-	-	CASSLTPAGSYEQYF	TGTGCCAGCAGTTTAACGCCGGCGGGCTCCTACGAGCAGTACTTC
TRBV5-1	TRBJ2-5	few	-	CASSLTGYQETQYF	TGCGCCAGCAGCTTGACAGGGTATCAAGAGACCCAGTACTTC
TRBV6-5	TRBJ2-2	-	TRBD1	CASSSPTGGAGELFF	TGTGCCAGCAGTTCGCCGACAGGGGGAGCGGGGGAGCTGTTTTTT
TRBV6-1	TRBJ2-1	-	-	CASSRVSSNNEQFF	TGTGCCAGCAGTCGGGTCAGCTCCAACAATGAGCAGTTCTTC
TRBV27	TRBJ1-2	few	TRBD1	CASRSGQAYGYTF	TGTGCCAGCCGATCGGGACAGGCGTATGGCTACACCTTC
TRBV5-1	TRBJ2-3	-	TRBD2	CASSLSSLAGGTDTQYF	TGCGCCAGCAGCTTGTCTTCACTAGCGGGGGGCACAGATACGCAGTATTTT
TRBV4-1	TRBJ2-3	-	-	CASSYWDSSTDTQYF	TGCGCCAGCAGCTACTGGGACTCCAGCACAGATACGCAGTATTTT
TRBV30	TRBJ2-7	-	TRBD1	CAWSVTTGAYEQYF	TGTGCCTGGAGTGTAACTACAGGGGCCTACGAGCAGTACTTC
TRBV9	TRBJ2-1	-	-	CASSAEKCPCEQFF	TGTGCCAGCAGCGCAGAAAAATGCCCCTGTGAGCAGTTCTTC
TRBV7-2	TRBJ2-3	-	TRBD1	CASSRRTGYTDTQYF	TGTGCCAGCAGCAGACGGACAGGATACACAGATACGCAGTATTTT
TRBV9	TRBJ2-5	-	-	CASSVDWQSETEETQYF	TGTGCCAGCAGCGTAGACTGGCAGTCTGAAACAGAAGAGACCCAGTACTTC